The 32 T cell receptor beta chains given below trace back to one sample, sequenced in a study of cytomegalovirus exposure and HLA in healthy donors. Researchers ran the PCR with 60 Vbeta and 13 Jbeta primers. Sequencing used immunoSEQ multiplex PCR; TCRdb keeps in-frame clones, though not all of them. The sample lists under 300,000 clones; around 81% were seen once. What was sequenced was PBMCs. The origin of the receptors is a woman aged 55-69 years in good health and CMV-seropositive.

This chain uses TRBV5-4 with TRBJ2-7, with TRBD2 matching over 12 bases. From germline, CDR1 is SGHNT and CDR2 YYREEE (reference sequence). This CDR3 has 16 residues. Germline trimming cut 1 base from V and 0 bases from J; bases unmatched to any gene: 2. The CDR3 DNA reads TGTGCCAGCAGCTTGCTAGCGGGAGGGCCCTCCTACGAGCAGTACTTC. Protein sequence: CASSLLAGGPSYEQYF.

The chain has TRBV25-1 and TRBJ2-3, with TRBD2 as a possible D gene (6 bases). V was pared by 5 bases and J by 4 bases, with 16 bases between. Per the germline V gene, CDR1 is MGHDK and CDR2 is SYGVNS. This CDR3 region has 15 residues. The CDR3 DNA follows: TGTGCCAGCAGTAGGCCGGGACTGACTTCAGATACGCAGTATTTT. It translates to CASSRPGLTSDTQYF.

J is TRBJ1-1 and V is TRBV6-4; a possible D gene is TRBD1 (5 bases). V was cut by 3 bases and J by 5 bases, with 10 bases left in between. Per germline, CDR1 MRHNA and CDR2 SNTAGT. CDR3 length: 13 amino acids. DNA of the CDR3: TGTGCCAGCAGTGAGGCGGGGGGTACTGAAGCTTTCTTT. This gives the protein CASSEAGGTEAFF.

The chain joins TRBV10-2 to TRBJ2-7, with D uncertain. CDR3 length: 11 residues. V lost 4 bases to trimming and J lost 3 bases, with 4 bases between them. Germline assignment: CDR1 WSHSY and CDR2 SAAADI. The CDR3 spells CASSVLYEQYF. In DNA, the CDR3 is TGCGCCAGCAGTGTTCTCTACGAGCAGTACTTC.

The V gene is TRBV5-6, the J gene TRBJ2-1; D is ambiguous. V was pared by 5 bases and J by 0 bases, with 9 bases between. Germline-derived CDR1 and CDR2 are SGHDT and YYEEEE. The CDR3 covers 14 residues. The CDR3 DNA sequence: TGTGCCAGCAGACTTGAAAGCTCCTACAATGAGCAGTTCTTC. Amino acids: CASRLESSYNEQFF.

The J gene is TRBJ2-7, the V gene TRBV5-1, with D possibly matching TRBD1 (6 bases). CDR1 and CDR2 (germline): SGHRS, YFSETQ. The length of the CDR3 is 13 residues. V lost 0 bases and J lost 5, with 9 bases in between. The DNA for the CDR3 is TGCGCCAGCAGCTTGGACAGGGACCACGAGCAGTACTTC. Its translation: CASSLDRDHEQYF. Full variable domain (remainder filled in from reference TRBV5-1 and TRBJ2-7): KAGVTQTPRYLIKTRGQQVTLSCSPISGHRSVSWYQQTPGQGLQFLFEYFSETQRNKGNFPGRFSGRQFSNSRSEMNVSTLELGDSALYLCASSLDRDHEQYFGPGTRLTVT.

This chain joins TRBV19 and TRBJ2-1; 9 bases map to TRBD1. Germline CDR1 reads LNHDA; CDR2 reads SQIVND (reference sequence). CDR3 length equals 15 residues. V was pared by 4 bases and J by 1 base, with 2 bases of the junction left unmatched. CDR3 in DNA: TGTGCCAGTAGTAAGGACAGGGGTTCCTACAATGAGCAGTTCTTC. Its translation: CASSKDRGSYNEQFF.

Comment on this clone: At the DNA level, this CDR3 is encoded by other sequences in the same sample as well. The gene calls are TRBV5-1 and TRBJ1-1; D gene uncertain. Trimming left V 1 base short and J 1 base short, with 14 bases between. CDR1 and CDR2 (germline): SGHRS, YFSETQ. The CDR3 totals 16 residues. Here the CDR3 DNA reads TGCGCCAGCAGCTTGATTTCGCGGGTTGAGAACACTGAAGCTTTCTTT. This encodes CASSLISRVENTEAFF.

V and J are TRBV5-1 and TRBJ2-7, with TRBD1 matching over 8 bases. This CDR3 region has 14 residues. The trim removed 2 bases at V and 6 bases at J, leaving 7 bases unmatched. Germline CDR1 and CDR2: SGHRS and YFSETQ. The CDR3 loop is CASSLGQGGLEQYF. The CDR3 DNA sequence: TGCGCCAGCAGCTTAGGACAGGGAGGTCTCGAGCAGTACTTC. The full variable domain, its missing parts supplied by reference TRBV5-1 and TRBJ2-7, is KAGVTQTPRYLIKTRGQQVTLSCSPISGHRSVSWYQQTPGQGLQFLFEYFSETQRNKGNFPGRFSGRQFSNSRSEMNVSTLELGDSALYLCASSLGQGGLEQYFGPGTRLTVT.

The genes are TRBV6-5 and TRBJ1-1; D remains ambiguous. The CDR3 loop spans 15 amino acids. Looked up from germline, CDR1 is MNHEY and CDR2 is SVGAGI. V was clipped by 0 bases and J by 5 bases, with 13 bases between them. CDR3 region: CASSYSYEGTTEAFF. The CDR3 DNA reads as TGTGCCAGCAGTTACTCGTACGAGGGAACGACTGAAGCTTTCTTT.

The rearrangement joins TRBV29-1 to TRBJ2-7; 14 bases are shared with TRBD2. This CDR3 is 21 amino acids long. In germline, CDR1 is SQVTM, CDR2 ANQGSEA. V shed 0 bases, J shed 7 bases, and the junction held 23 bases outside the gene matches. The CDR3 DNA is TGCAGCGTTGAAGAGGGCCCTGGGGGACTAGCGGGAGTCCCAAAGTTAGGGGAGCAGTACTTC. It specifies CSVEEGPGGLAGVPKLGEQYF.

The chain links TRBV4-1 to TRBJ2-3, with a weak D call TRBD2 (5 bases). V dropped 7 bases and J dropped 4 bases, with 15 bases sitting between them. The CDR3 is 14 residues long. CDR1 MGHRA and CDR2 YSYEKL come from the germline V gene. The CDR3 DNA reads as TGCGCCAGCAACCTTGACTACCTGTCAGATACGCAGTATTTT. Protein product: CASNLDYLSDTQYF.

This clone is a singleton in its sample. CDR3 coding DNA: TGCGCCAGCAATCCCTCTCCGGAGATTGTATATGGCTACACCTTC. This gives the protein CASNPSPEIVYGYTF. The chain uses TRBV5-1 and TRBJ1-2; D gene ambiguous. Germline CDR1 reads SGHRS; CDR2 reads YFSETQ. The germline V and J ends were trimmed by 6 bases and 5 bases, with 20 bases remaining between them. The CDR3 spans 15 residues.

V and J are TRBV13 and TRBJ1-5; perhaps TRBD1 as D (5 bases). The CDR3 contains 14 residues. Germline assignment: CDR1 PRHDT and CDR2 FYEKMQ (reference sequence). The V end lost 5 bases, the J end lost 3 bases, and 11 bases lay between the germline ends. The DNA of the CDR3 is TGTGCCAGCAGCCAGGGTCCGGTCAATCAGCCCCAGCATTTT. Translation gives CASSQGPVNQPQHF.

CDR3 nucleotide sequence: TGTGCCAGCAGTCCAATAGGACAGGAGGACAATGAGCAGTTCTTC. The encoded protein is CASSPIGQEDNEQFF. The chain has TRBV28 and TRBJ2-1; 7 positions agree with TRBD1. Trimming removed 5 bases from V and 5 bases from J; junction bases left unmatched: 9. Germline V CDR1 and CDR2: MDHEN, SYDVKM. This CDR3 comprises 15 residues.

The rearrangement uses TRBV4-1 and TRBJ2-7; a possible D gene is TRBD1 (6 bases). Germline CDR1 reads MGHRA; CDR2 reads YSYEKL. V was shortened by 0 bases and J by 1 base, with 19 bases between the two germline ends. This CDR3 contains 18 residues. The CDR3 coding sequence is TGCGCCAGCAGCCAAGAACAGGCCAACAGGGAAGTATCCTACGAGCAGTACTTC. Translation: CASSQEQANREVSYEQYF.

V is TRBV9 and J is TRBJ2-6; D is unclear. Germline V lookup: CDR1 SGDLS, CDR2 YYNGEE. Deletions cut 0 bases from V and 1 base from J, with 11 bases between. This CDR3 region has 17 residues. CDR3 sequence reads: CASSVDEYGSGANVLTF. The DNA for the CDR3 is TGTGCCAGCAGCGTAGACGAATACGGTTCTGGGGCCAACGTCCTGACTTTC.

This chain uses TRBV9 with TRBJ1-2; TRBD1 matches 11 bases. V shed 4 bases and J 6 bases; nucleotides not matched to a gene: 11. The CDR3 length is 16 residues. CDR1 SGDLS and CDR2 YYNGEE come from the germline V gene. CDR3 in amino acids: CASSPGGTGGKDGYTF. The CDR3 nucleotides are TGTGCCAGCAGCCCAGGGGGGACAGGGGGTAAGGATGGCTACACCTTC.

V usage is TRBV7-8 and J usage is TRBJ1-5; D gene unclear. Per germline, CDR1 SGHVS and CDR2 FQNEAQ. The CDR3 extends over 14 amino acids. Trimming shortened V by 5 bases and J by 2 bases, and 10 bases separated the two germline ends. CDR3 in amino acids: CASSEREGNQPQHF. The CDR3 DNA reads as TGTGCCAGCAGCGAAAGAGAGGGCAATCAGCCCCAGCATTTT.

The V gene is TRBV7-9, the J gene TRBJ1-1; D may be TRBD1 (6 bases). Germline values: CDR1 SEHNR, CDR2 FQNEAQ (reference sequence). The CDR3 covers 13 residues. Trimming removed 1 base at V and 7 bases at J, with 10 bases between. The CDR3 bases are TGTGCCAGCAGCTTAGGTGGGGGCGATGAAGCTTTCTTT. Translating gives CASSLGGGDEAFF.

The genes are TRBV19 and TRBJ1-1; 7 bases fit TRBD1. Trimming cost V 8 bases and J 1 base; bases outside gene matches: 13. This CDR3 is built from 16 residues. The germline gives CDR1 LNHDA, CDR2 SQIVND (reference sequence). CDR3 region: CASLRQINRGNTEAFF. CDR3 nucleotide sequence: TGTGCCAGTCTACGTCAAATCAACAGGGGGAACACTGAAGCTTTCTTT.

V is TRBV10-1 and J is TRBJ2-2, with a weak D call TRBD1 (6 bases). With 8 bases removed from V and 0 bases from J, the gap between germline ends came to 7 bases. Looked up from germline, CDR1 is WNHNN and CDR2 is SYGVQD (reference sequence). The CDR3 is 13 residues long. CDR3 residues: CASGGANTGELFF. Here the CDR3 DNA reads TGCGCCAGCGGGGGCGCGAACACCGGGGAGCTGTTTTTT.

The chain links TRBV6-5 to TRBJ2-2, with D perhaps matching TRBD1 (5 bases). The germline V gene encodes CDR1 MNHEY and CDR2 SVGAGI. The CDR3 spans 12 residues. With 7 bases removed from V and 5 bases from J, the gap between germline ends came to 8 bases. The CDR3 bases are TGTGCCAGCATGGGGCGAACCGGGGAGCTGTTTTTT. Translated, it gives CASMGRTGELFF.

V is TRBV29-1 and J is TRBJ2-3, with TRBD1 as a possible D gene (5 bases). There are 14 residues in the CDR3. Germline V gene sequence: CDR1 SQVTM, CDR2 ANQGSEA. Trimming left V 4 bases short and J 0 bases short, with 11 bases between. CDR3 protein: CSVVQGSSTDTQYF. The CDR3 region has the DNA TGCAGCGTTGTCCAGGGCTCTAGCACAGATACGCAGTATTTT.

This chain uses TRBV28 with TRBJ1-5, with 7 positions matching TRBD1. This CDR3 has 17 residues. Germline V CDR1 and CDR2: MDHEN, SYDVKM. Trimming removed 6 bases from V and 4 bases from J; junction bases left unmatched: 15. The CDR3 loop is CASRFGSRRGRNQPQHF. CDR3 coding DNA: TGTGCCAGCAGATTCGGTAGCAGGAGGGGGCGAAATCAGCCCCAGCATTTT.

The rearrangement uses TRBV6-6 and TRBJ2-2; possibly TRBD1 for D (5 bases). Germline V lookup: CDR1 MNHNY, CDR2 SVGAGI (reference sequence). V shed 6 bases and J shed 4 bases, with 6 bases lying between them. CDR3 length: 12 residues. CDR3: CASRGPTGELFF. In DNA form, the CDR3 reads TGTGCCAGCAGGGGGCCCACCGGGGAGCTGTTTTTT.

The chain employs TRBV9 and TRBJ2-4, with D unclear. Germline CDR1 SGDLS, CDR2 YYNGEE. The ends were cut back, 3 bases at V and 4 bases at J, with 17 bases in the middle. The CDR3 totals 16 residues. Here the CDR3 reads CASSANPRHRKNIQYF. DNA for the CDR3: TGTGCCAGCAGCGCCAACCCCCGACACCGAAAAAACATTCAGTACTTC.

CDR3: CASEKTGYTGELFF. CDR3 nucleotides: TGTGCCAGCGAAAAGACAGGCTACACCGGGGAGCTGTTTTTT. This chain uses TRBV6-1 with TRBJ2-2; tentative D call: TRBD1 (6 bases). Trimming cost V 8 bases and J 3 bases, with 13 bases left between them. The CDR3 contains 14 residues. In germline, CDR1 is MNHNS, CDR2 SASEGT.

The chain has TRBV5-1 and TRBJ2-7; perhaps TRBD2 as D (5 bases). The CDR3 runs to 14 residues. V lost 0 bases, J lost 0 bases, and 7 bases lay in between. CDR1 SGHRS and CDR2 YFSETQ come from the germline V gene. Here the CDR3 DNA reads TGCGCCAGCAGCTTGGCTCGGGGCTCCTACGAGCAGTACTTC. Its protein is CASSLARGSYEQYF.

The count of this clone is one. The chain joins TRBV6-5 to TRBJ1-1, with TRBD1 matching over 7 bases. The germline V gene has CDR1 MNHEY and CDR2 SVGAGI. The CDR3 extends over 13 amino acids. V shed 5 bases, J shed 9 bases, and the junction held 9 bases outside the gene matches. The CDR3 loop is CASSRDRGQKAFF. CDR3 nucleotide sequence: TGTGCCAGCAGTCGGGACCGGGGACAGAAAGCTTTCTTT.

V gene TRBV30 combines with J gene TRBJ2-7, with 11 positions matching TRBD2. Germline trimming cut 8 bases from V and 12 bases from J; bases unmatched to any gene: 15. The CDR3 consists of 13 residues. CDR1 and CDR2 (germline): GTSNPN, SVGIG (reference sequence). The CDR3 DNA follows: TGTGCCGGGATGGTAGCGGGAGGGTTGAAGCTGTACTTC. Translating gives CAGMVAGGLKLYF.

This chain uses TRBV6-5 with TRBJ2-7; D remains unclear. This CDR3 comprises 12 residues. CDR1 and CDR2 from the germline V gene are MNHEY and SVGAGI. V lost 6 bases to trimming and J lost 5 bases, with 11 bases between them. The CDR3 DNA reads as TGTGCCAGCAGCCCACACATGGACGAGCAGTACTTC. Translating it yields CASSPHMDEQYF.